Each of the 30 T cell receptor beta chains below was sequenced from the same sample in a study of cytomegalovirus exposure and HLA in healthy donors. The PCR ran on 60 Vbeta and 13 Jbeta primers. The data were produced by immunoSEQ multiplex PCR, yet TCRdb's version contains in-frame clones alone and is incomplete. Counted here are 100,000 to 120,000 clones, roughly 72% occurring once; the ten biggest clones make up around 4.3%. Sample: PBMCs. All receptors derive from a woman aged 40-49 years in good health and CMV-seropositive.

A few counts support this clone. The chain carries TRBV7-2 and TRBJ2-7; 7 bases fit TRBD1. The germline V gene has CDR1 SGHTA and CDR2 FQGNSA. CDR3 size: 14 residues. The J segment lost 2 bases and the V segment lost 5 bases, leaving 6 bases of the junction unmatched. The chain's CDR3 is CASSTRDSTYEQYF. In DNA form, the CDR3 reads TGTGCCAGCAGCACTCGGGACAGCACCTACGAGCAGTACTTC.

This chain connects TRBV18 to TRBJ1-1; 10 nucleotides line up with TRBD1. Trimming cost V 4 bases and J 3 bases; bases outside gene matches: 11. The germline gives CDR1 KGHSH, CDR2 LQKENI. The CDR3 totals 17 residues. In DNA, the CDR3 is TGTGCCAGCTCACAGAGGTCGACAGGGGGCCTAGACACTGAAGCTTTCTTT. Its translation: CASSQRSTGGLDTEAFF.

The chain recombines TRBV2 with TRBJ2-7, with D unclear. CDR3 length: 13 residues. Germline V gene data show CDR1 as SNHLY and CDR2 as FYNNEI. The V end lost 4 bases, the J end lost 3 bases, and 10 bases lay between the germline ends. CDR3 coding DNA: TGTGCCAGCAGTGTCGTACAAGACTACGAGCAGTACTTC. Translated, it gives CASSVVQDYEQYF.

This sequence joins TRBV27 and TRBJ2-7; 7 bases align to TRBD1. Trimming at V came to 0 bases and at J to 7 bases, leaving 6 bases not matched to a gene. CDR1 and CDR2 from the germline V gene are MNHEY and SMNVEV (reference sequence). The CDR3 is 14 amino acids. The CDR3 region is CASSLSQRGREQYF. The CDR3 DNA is TGTGCCAGCAGTTTATCGCAAAGGGGGCGAGAGCAGTACTTC.

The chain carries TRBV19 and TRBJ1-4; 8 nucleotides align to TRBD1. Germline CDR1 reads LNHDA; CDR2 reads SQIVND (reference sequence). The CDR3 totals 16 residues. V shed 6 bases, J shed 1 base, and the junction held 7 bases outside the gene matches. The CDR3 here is CASRRSTGGTNEKLFF. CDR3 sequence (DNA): TGTGCCAGTAGGAGGTCAACAGGGGGAACTAATGAAAAACTGTTTTTT.

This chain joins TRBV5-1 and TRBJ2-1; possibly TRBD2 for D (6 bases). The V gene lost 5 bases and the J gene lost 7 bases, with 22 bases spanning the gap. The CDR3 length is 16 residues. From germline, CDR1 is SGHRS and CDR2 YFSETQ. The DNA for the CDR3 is TGCGCCAGCAGTAAATGGGGCGGGACCACCGAGAATGAGCAGTTCTTC. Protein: CASSKWGGTTENEQFF.

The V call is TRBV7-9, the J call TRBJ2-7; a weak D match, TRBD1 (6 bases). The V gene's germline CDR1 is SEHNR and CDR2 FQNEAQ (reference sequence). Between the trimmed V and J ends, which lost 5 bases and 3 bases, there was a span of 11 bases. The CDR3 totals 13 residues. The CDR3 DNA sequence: TGTGCCAGCAGCCAGGGACAATTCTACGAGCAGTACTTC. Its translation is CASSQGQFYEQYF.

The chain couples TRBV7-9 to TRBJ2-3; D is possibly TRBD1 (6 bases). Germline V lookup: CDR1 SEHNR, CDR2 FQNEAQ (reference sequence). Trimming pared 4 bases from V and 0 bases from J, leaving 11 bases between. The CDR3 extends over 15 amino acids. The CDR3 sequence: CASSSGQFSTDTQYF. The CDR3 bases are TGTGCCAGCAGCTCCGGACAGTTTAGCACAGATACGCAGTATTTT.

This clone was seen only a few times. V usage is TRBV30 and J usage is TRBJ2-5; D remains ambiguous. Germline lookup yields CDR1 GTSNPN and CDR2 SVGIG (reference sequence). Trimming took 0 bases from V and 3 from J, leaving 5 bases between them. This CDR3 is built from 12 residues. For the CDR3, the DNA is TGTGCCTGGAGTGTACAGAAAGAGACCCAGTACTTC. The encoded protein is CAWSVQKETQYF.

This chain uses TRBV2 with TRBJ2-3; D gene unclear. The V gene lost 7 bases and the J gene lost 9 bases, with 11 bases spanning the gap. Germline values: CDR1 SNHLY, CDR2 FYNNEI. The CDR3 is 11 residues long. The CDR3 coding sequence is TGTGCCAGCACAGCGAAGCGAACGCAGTATTTT. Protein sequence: CASTAKRTQYF. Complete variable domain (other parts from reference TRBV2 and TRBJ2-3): EPEVTQTPSHQVTQMGQEVILRCVPISNHLYFYWYRQILGQKVEFLVSFYNNEISEKSEIFDDQFSVERPDGSNFTLKIRSTKLEDSAMYFCASTAKRTQYFGPGTRLTVL.

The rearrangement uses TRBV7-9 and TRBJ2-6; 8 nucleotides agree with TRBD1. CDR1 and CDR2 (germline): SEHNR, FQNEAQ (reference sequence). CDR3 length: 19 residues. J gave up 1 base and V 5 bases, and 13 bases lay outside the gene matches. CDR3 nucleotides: TGTGCCAGCAGCCCCGGACAGGGCCCTCTTCTATCTGGGGCCAACGTCCTGACTTTC. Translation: CASSPGQGPLLSGANVLTF.

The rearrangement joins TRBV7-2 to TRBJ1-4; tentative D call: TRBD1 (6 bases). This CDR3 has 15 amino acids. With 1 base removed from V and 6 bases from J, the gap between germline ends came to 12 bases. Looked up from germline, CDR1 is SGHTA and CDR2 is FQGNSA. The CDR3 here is CASSLVRGHYEKLFF. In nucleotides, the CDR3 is TGTGCCAGCAGCTTAGTTAGGGGACACTATGAAAAACTGTTTTTT.

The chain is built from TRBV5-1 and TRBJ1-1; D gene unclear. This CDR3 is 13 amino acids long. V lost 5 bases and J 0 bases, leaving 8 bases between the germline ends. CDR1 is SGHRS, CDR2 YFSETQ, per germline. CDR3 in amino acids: CASRENMNTEAFF. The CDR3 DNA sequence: TGCGCCAGCAGGGAGAACATGAACACTGAAGCTTTCTTT.

The CDR3 loop is CATSERRGFANQPQHF. As DNA, the CDR3 is TGTGCCACCAGCGAGAGGCGGGGTTTCGCTAATCAGCCCCAGCATTTT. The V call is TRBV15, the J call TRBJ1-5; D not resolved. V was cut by 5 bases and J by 4 bases, with 18 bases left in between. This CDR3 has 16 amino acids. CDR1 and CDR2 from the germline V gene are LNHNV and YYDKDF (reference sequence).

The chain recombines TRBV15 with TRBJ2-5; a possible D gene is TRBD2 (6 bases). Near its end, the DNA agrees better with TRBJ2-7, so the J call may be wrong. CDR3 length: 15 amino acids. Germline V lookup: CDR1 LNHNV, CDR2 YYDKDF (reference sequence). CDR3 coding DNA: TGTGCCACCAGCAGAGGTGGTGGAGGGAGCTACGAGCAGTACTTC. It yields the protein CATSRGGGGSYEQYF.

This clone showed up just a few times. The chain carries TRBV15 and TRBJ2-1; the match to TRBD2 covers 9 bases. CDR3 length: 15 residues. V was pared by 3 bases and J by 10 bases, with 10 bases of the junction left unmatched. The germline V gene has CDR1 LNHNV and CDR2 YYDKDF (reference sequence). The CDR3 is CATSRRAGGRREQFF. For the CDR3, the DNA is TGTGCCACCAGCAGGCGAGCGGGGGGCCGCAGGGAGCAGTTCTTC.

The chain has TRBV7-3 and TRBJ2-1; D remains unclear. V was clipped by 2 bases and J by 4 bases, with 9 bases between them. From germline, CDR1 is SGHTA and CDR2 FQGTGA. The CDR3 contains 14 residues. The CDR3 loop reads CASSLDAVYNEQFF. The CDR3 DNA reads TGTGCCAGCAGCTTAGATGCGGTATACAATGAGCAGTTCTTC.

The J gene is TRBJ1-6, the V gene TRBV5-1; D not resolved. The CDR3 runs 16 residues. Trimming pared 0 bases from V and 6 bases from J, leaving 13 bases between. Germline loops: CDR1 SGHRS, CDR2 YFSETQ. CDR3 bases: TGCGCCAGCAGCTTGGTACCCGACATGGGTAATTCACCCCTCCACTTT. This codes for CASSLVPDMGNSPLHF. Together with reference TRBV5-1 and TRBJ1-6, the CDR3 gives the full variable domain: KAGVTQTPRYLIKTRGQQVTLSCSPISGHRSVSWYQQTPGQGLQFLFEYFSETQRNKGNFPGRFSGRQFSNSRSEMNVSTLELGDSALYLCASSLVPDMGNSPLHFGNGTRLTVT.

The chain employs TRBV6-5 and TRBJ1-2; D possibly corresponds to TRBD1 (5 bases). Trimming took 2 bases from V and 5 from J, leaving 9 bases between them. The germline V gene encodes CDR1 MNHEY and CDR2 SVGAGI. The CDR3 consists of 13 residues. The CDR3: CASSYRPGYGYTF. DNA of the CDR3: TGTGCCAGCAGTTACCGGCCAGGGTATGGCTACACCTTC.

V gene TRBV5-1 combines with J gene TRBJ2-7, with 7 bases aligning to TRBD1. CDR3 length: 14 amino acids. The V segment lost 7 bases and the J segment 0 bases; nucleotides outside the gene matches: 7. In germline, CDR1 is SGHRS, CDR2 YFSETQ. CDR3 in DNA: TGCGCCAGCTACGTAGGGGGCGCCTCCTACGAGCAGTACTTC. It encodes CASYVGGASYEQYF.

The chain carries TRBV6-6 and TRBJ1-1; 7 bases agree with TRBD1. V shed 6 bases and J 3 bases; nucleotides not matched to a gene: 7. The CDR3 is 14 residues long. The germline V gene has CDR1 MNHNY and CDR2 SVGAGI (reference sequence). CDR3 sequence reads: CASREPTGDTEAFF. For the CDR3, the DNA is TGTGCCAGCAGGGAGCCAACAGGGGACACTGAAGCTTTCTTT.

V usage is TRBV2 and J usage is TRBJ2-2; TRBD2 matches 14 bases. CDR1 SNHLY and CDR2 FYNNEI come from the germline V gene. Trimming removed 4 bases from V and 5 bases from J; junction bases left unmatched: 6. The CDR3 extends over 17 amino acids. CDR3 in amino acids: CASSGPGLAGGTGELFF. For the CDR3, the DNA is TGTGCCAGCAGTGGTCCAGGACTAGCGGGAGGAACCGGGGAGCTGTTTTTT.

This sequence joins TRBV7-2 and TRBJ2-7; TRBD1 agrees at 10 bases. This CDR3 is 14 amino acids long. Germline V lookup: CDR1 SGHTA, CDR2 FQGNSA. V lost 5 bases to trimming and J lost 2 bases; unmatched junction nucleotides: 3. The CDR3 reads CASSQGQGPYEQYF. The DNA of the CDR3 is TGTGCCAGCAGCCAGGGACAGGGGCCCTACGAGCAGTACTTC.

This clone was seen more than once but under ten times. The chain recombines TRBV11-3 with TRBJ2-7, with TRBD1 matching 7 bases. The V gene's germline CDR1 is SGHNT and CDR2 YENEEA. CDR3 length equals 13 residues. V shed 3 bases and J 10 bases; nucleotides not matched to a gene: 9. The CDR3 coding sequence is TGTGCCAGCAGCTTTCAGGACAGGCCGACACAGTACTTC. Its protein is CASSFQDRPTQYF.

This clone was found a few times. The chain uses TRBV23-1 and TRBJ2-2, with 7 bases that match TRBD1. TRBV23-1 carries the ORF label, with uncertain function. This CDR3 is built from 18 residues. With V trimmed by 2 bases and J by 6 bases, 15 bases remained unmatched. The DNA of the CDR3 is TGCGCCAGCAGTCAAACCCGGCCGGGACAGAGGGGCGCCGGGGAGCTGTTTTTT. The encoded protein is CASSQTRPGQRGAGELFF.

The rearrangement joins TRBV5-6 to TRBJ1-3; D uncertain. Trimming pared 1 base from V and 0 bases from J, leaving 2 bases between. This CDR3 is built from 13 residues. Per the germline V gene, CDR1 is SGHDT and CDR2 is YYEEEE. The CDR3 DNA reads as TGTGCCAGCAGCTTGCTCTCTGGAAACACCATATATTTT. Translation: CASSLLSGNTIYF.

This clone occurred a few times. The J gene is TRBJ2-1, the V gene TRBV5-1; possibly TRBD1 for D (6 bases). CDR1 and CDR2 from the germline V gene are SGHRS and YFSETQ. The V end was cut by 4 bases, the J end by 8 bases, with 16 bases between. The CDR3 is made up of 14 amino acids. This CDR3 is CASSRQGTGYEQFF. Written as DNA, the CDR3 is TGCGCCAGCAGCCGGCAAGGTACAGGGTATGAGCAGTTCTTC. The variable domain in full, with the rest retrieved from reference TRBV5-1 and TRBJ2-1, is KAGVTQTPRYLIKTRGQQVTLSCSPISGHRSVSWYQQTPGQGLQFLFEYFSETQRNKGNFPGRFSGRQFSNSRSEMNVSTLELGDSALYLCASSRQGTGYEQFFGPGTRLTVL.

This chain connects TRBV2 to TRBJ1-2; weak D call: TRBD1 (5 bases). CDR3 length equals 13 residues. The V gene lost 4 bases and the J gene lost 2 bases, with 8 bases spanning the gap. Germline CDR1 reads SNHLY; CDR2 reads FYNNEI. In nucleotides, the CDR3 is TGTGCCAGCAGTGGTGGGGCAAACTATGGCTACACCTTC. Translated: CASSGGANYGYTF.

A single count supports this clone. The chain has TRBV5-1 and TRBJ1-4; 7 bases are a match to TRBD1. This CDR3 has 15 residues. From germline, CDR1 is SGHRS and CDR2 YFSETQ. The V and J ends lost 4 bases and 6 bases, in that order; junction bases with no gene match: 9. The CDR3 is CASSTTGLGDEKLFF. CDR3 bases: TGCGCCAGCAGCACGACAGGGCTTGGTGATGAAAAACTGTTTTTT.

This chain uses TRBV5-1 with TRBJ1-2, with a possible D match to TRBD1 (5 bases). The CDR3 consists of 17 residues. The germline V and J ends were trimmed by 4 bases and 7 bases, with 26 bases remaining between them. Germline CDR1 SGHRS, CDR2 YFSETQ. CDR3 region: CASSPREAARGSSGYTF. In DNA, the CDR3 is TGCGCCAGCAGCCCACGGGAAGCGGCCCGGGGGTCCTCTGGCTACACCTTC.